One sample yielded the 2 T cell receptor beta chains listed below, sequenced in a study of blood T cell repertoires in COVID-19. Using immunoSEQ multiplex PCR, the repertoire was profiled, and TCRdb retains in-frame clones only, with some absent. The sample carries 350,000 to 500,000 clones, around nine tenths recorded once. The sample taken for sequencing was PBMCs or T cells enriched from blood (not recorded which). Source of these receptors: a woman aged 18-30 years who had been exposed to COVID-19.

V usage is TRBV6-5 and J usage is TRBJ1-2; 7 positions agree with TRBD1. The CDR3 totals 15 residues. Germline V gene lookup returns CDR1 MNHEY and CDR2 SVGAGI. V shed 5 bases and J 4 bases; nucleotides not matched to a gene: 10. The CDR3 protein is CASSLRTGESYGYTF. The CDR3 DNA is TGTGCCAGCAGTCTCCGGACAGGAGAATCCTATGGCTACACCTTC.

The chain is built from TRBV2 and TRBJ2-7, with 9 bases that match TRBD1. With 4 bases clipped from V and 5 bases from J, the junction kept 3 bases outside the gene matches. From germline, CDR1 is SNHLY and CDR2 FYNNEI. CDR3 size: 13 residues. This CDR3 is CASSGDRDHEQYF. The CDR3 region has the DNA TGTGCCAGCAGTGGGGACAGGGACCACGAGCAGTACTTC.